This TCR beta chain was sequenced during a study of blood T cell repertoires in COVID-19 (dated by TCRdb to 2020 to 2021). For context, the study as a whole: Collaborator samples came from the United States, Italy and Spain and covered acute and convalescent phases of COVID-19. The material from the prospective study consisted of cDNA or gDNA derived from T cells, B-cell-depleted T cells, or PBMCs. Subjects who had been exposed to COVID-19, were actively infected with it, or had recovered from it provided the deeply sampled blood TCRbeta repertoires that made up the dataset. The repertoires were released in a freely available public database intended as a resource for research on the immune response to SARS-CoV-2. The samples were drawn from two sources: the first 160 participants of the ongoing ImmuneRACE study, and 1,200 or so subjects contributed by 6 global collaborators. The sample metadata nearly always contained a de-identified subject ID, COVID-19 status, age in years and sex. HLA class I and class II types, where available, came from metadata supplied by the sample provider rather than from assay-based typing.

TCRbeta CDR3 regions were amplified from genomic DNA by means of the immunoSEQ Assay, a bias-controlled multiplex PCR. In the authors' own workflow: Nucleated cell counts per sample were estimated from amplification of reference gene primers within the assay. Sequence reads were collapsed and filtered to measure the absolute abundance of every unique TCRbeta CDR3 rearrangement. Productive Simpson clonality was computed per sample as the square root of Simpson's diversity index over productive rearrangements. In its TCRdb copy, this immuneACCESS table keeps in-frame sequences only and misses some clones. Where compared with another copy, unresolved V genes explain less than half of these, and the others have no known cause. Clone size and the V and J calls come from that table; the DNA yielded D and trimming. The sample table shows some 220,000 clones, and over 70% are seen once. Of the sample, about 7.2% falls within the top ten clones.

Whole blood was collected in K2EDTA tubes by collaborating institutions according to the institutions' own protocols. Collaborator samples were shipped for TCRbeta analysis as frozen whole blood, isolated PBMCs, or DNA extracted from either sample type. Here is what the overall study found, with its caveats: The amount of clinical and demographic metadata varied by source and participant and was provided uncurated.

A word on this clone: Its specific antigen is unknown. No much larger clone is present one base from it, and per-base qualities are unavailable.

The cysteine opens and the phenylalanine closes a CDR3 of 15 amino acids. The entry retains the CDR3 DNA only, 45 bases that are in frame from base 1. Between the V and J ends, shortened by 1 base and 5 bases respectively, the junction contains 14 bases. Per the germline V gene, SGHAT is the CDR1 and FQNNGV is the CDR2. The specimen sequenced was peripheral blood. This TCR was sampled from a woman aged 70 to 79 with acute or convalescent COVID-19. The V and J genes are TRBV11-2 and TRBJ2-5; 5 matching bases give a weak D call of TRBD2. CDR3 region: CASSLGSVRGETQYF. The nucleotide sequence is TGTGCCAGCAGCTTAGGATCCGTCCGAGGGGAGACCCAGTACTTC.